A selection of T cell receptor beta chains follows, all from one sample in a study of metastatic and nonmetastatic thyroid tumors. TCRdb re-analyzed the PCR reads using MiXCR. The sample includes roughly 70,000 clones, about 17% seen only once; the top ten take 9.5% to 15%. Sample: blood. Every receptor here comes from a female donor with papillary thyroid cancer or a benign thyroid nodule (not recorded which). Some clones in this sample may be carry-over from other donors' samples. Both conserved end residues are part of each CDR3. A D gene is named only where the DNA matches it firmly. The size of a clone is reported for some rows only, either as once, few or many, or as a class for expanded clones.

j_gene: TRBJ2-1; len: 16; d_gene: -; v_gene: TRBV30; abundance: many; CDR3nt: TGTGCCTGGAGTGTAGGCGCATCCCTTCGCAACAATGAGCAGTTCTTC; CDR3aa: CAWSVGASLRNNEQFF
j_gene: TRBJ2-1; len: 12; d_gene: -; v_gene: TRBV3-1; abundance: many; CDR3nt: TGTGCCAGCAGCCAAGTCTTCCCTGAGCAGTTCTTC; CDR3aa: CASSQVFPEQFF
j_gene: TRBJ2-7; len: 17; d_gene: TRBD2; v_gene: TRBV20-1; abundance: -; CDR3nt: TGCAGTTTTACCAACGTGACTAGCGGGAGGGCCGTTAACGAGCAGTACTTC; CDR3aa: CSFTNVTSGRAVNEQYF
j_gene: TRBJ1-1; len: 13; d_gene: -; v_gene: TRBV20-1; abundance: many; CDR3nt: TGCAGTGCTAACCAACAGCCGAACACTGAAGCTTTCTTT; CDR3aa: CSANQQPNTEAFF
j_gene: TRBJ1-3; len: 15; d_gene: -; v_gene: TRBV6-1; abundance: -; CDR3nt: TGTGCCAGCAGTGAATCACCGTCCTCTGGAAACACCATATATTTT; CDR3aa: CASSESPSSGNTIYF
j_gene: TRBJ2-5; len: 12; d_gene: -; v_gene: TRBV6-1; abundance: -; CDR3nt: TGTGCCAGCAGTCCAGGGACAGAGACCCAGTACTTC; CDR3aa: CASSPGTETQYF
j_gene: TRBJ1-2; len: 15; d_gene: TRBD1; v_gene: TRBV4-2; abundance: many; CDR3nt: TGTGCCAGCAGCCTAACCGACAGGGGGGGCTCCGGCTACACCTTC; CDR3aa: CASSLTDRGGSGYTF
j_gene: TRBJ2-1; len: 17; d_gene: TRBD2; v_gene: TRBV20-1; abundance: -; CDR3nt: TGCAGTGCTAAAAATCAAGGGACTAGCGGGGGCTACAATGAGCAGTTCTTC; CDR3aa: CSAKNQGTSGGYNEQFF
j_gene: TRBJ2-3; len: 15; d_gene: -; v_gene: TRBV28; abundance: many; CDR3nt: TGTGCCAGCAGCTCACCTGGGGGAGTAGCTGATACGCAGTATTTT; CDR3aa: CASSSPGGVADTQYF
j_gene: TRBJ2-5; len: 14; d_gene: -; v_gene: TRBV2; abundance: -; CDR3nt: TGTGCCAGCAGTGTTGAGGGGGAACAAGAGACCCAGTACTTC; CDR3aa: CASSVEGEQETQYF
j_gene: TRBJ2-7; len: 14; d_gene: TRBD1; v_gene: TRBV9; abundance: many; CDR3nt: TGTGCCAGCAGCGCCGGGACAGGGAACTACGAGCAGTACTTC; CDR3aa: CASSAGTGNYEQYF
j_gene: TRBJ2-1; len: 16; d_gene: TRBD2; v_gene: TRBV5-1; abundance: many; CDR3nt: TGCGCCAGCAGCTTGGATCGGGGGGGTGCCTACAATGAGCAGTTCTTC; CDR3aa: CASSLDRGGAYNEQFF
j_gene: TRBJ2-1; len: 19; d_gene: TRBD1; v_gene: TRBV24-1; abundance: many; CDR3nt: TGTGCCACCAGTGATCGGACAGGGAGTGGGACTGGTTCCTACAATGAGCAGTTCTTC; CDR3aa: CATSDRTGSGTGSYNEQFF
j_gene: TRBJ2-1; len: 18; d_gene: TRBD2; v_gene: TRBV19; abundance: many; CDR3nt: TGTGCCAGTAGTATAGTAAATCGTGGACTAGCGGGAGTTGACGAGCAGTTCTTC; CDR3aa: CASSIVNRGLAGVDEQFF
j_gene: TRBJ2-1; len: 14; d_gene: -; v_gene: TRBV28; abundance: many; CDR3nt: TGTGCCAGCACCGGGACACCTTCCTACAATGAGCAGTTCTTC; CDR3aa: CASTGTPSYNEQFF
j_gene: TRBJ2-7; len: 14; d_gene: TRBD2; v_gene: TRBV7-9; abundance: many; CDR3nt: TGTGCCAGCAGCTTAAGCGGGAGCAACAACGAGCAGTACTTC; CDR3aa: CASSLSGSNNEQYF